Listed here are 17 T cell receptor beta chains from one sample, sequenced in a study of blood T cell repertoires in COVID-19. The method was immunoSEQ multiplex PCR; TCRdb's version includes in-frame clones alone and lacks a portion of them. The sample has 60,000 to 100,000 clones, roughly 90% seen once. The sample consisted of peripheral blood. The receptors shown here come from a man between 45 and 60 years old with active COVID-19.

The rearrangement uses TRBV3-1 (or the pseudogene TRBV3-2) and TRBJ2-7; TRBD2 is a possible D gene (5 bases). The V and J ends lost 0 bases and 6 bases respectively, with 12 bases between them. Germline V lookup: CDR1 LGHDT, CDR2 YNNKEL (reference sequence). The CDR3 is 14 amino acids. The DNA for the CDR3 is TGTGCCAGCAGCCAAGATCTGAGCGCGGGCGAGCAGTACTTC. This sequence encodes CASSQDLSAGEQYF.

The rearrangement joins TRBV9 to TRBJ2-7, with D possibly matching TRBD2 (6 bases). The germline gives CDR1 SGDLS, CDR2 YYNGEE. V was cut by 4 bases and J by 7 bases, with 24 bases left in between. The CDR3 consists of 16 residues. CDR3 residues: CASSPSSVLTSGEQYF. CDR3 sequence (DNA): TGTGCCAGCAGCCCATCTAGCGTCCTGACTTCAGGGGAGCAGTACTTC.

The chain couples TRBV6-6 to TRBJ2-7, with a possible D match to TRBD1 (5 bases). V gave up 1 base and J gave up 1 base, with 11 bases separating them. The CDR3 loop spans 15 amino acids. Germline V CDR1 and CDR2: MNHNY, SVGAGI (reference sequence). CDR3 amino acids: CASSYFPGPSYEQYF. CDR3 nucleotides: TGTGCCAGCAGTTACTTCCCAGGGCCGTCCTACGAGCAGTACTTC.

The chain has TRBV6-5 and TRBJ2-7; 10 bases fit TRBD2. The length of the CDR3 is 14 residues. The germline CDR1 and CDR2 sequences are MNHEY and SVGAGI. V was pared by 7 bases and J by 5 bases, with 8 bases of the junction left unmatched. CDR3 residues: CASKREGRLDEQYF. The CDR3 nucleotides read TGTGCCAGCAAGCGGGAGGGCCGACTAGACGAGCAGTACTTC.

For the CDR3, the DNA is TGCGCCAGCAGCGAGGGACAGGCTGAAGCTTTCTTT. Translation gives CASSEGQAEAFF. The rearrangement links TRBV5-1 to TRBJ1-1, with 8 bases aligning to TRBD1. V was clipped by 4 bases and J by 6 bases; unmatched bases: 2. The germline V gene encodes CDR1 SGHRS and CDR2 YFSETQ. The CDR3 contains 12 residues.

This clone appeared once. This rearrangement joins TRBV5-6 to TRBJ1-2; D possibly corresponds to TRBD1 (6 bases). The CDR3 is 18 residues long. Trimming cost V 1 base and J 2 bases, with 21 bases left between them. CDR1 and CDR2 from the germline V gene are SGHDT and YYEEEE. The CDR3 is CASSLLRTVLKTNYGYTF. In DNA, the CDR3 is TGTGCCAGCAGCTTGCTGCGGACAGTTTTGAAGACGAACTATGGCTACACCTTC.

The genes are TRBV19 and TRBJ2-2; D might be TRBD2 (6 bases). Germline V CDR1 and CDR2: LNHDA, SQIVND (reference sequence). Trimming stripped 6 bases from V and 2 bases from J, with 13 bases between. The CDR3 has 15 residues. Here the CDR3 DNA reads TGTGCCAGTAGAATCGGGACTTTTAACACCGGGGAGCTGTTTTTT. Protein: CASRIGTFNTGELFF.

The chain couples TRBV3-1 (or the pseudogene TRBV3-2) to TRBJ2-2; 9 bases are a match to TRBD2. Looked up from germline, CDR1 is LGHDT and CDR2 is YNNKEL (reference sequence). Losses at the gene ends were 4 bases for V and 4 bases for J; bases not matched to a gene: 13. CDR3 length: 18 residues. The CDR3 region has the DNA TGTGCCAGCAGCCCAATGGGATTAGCGGGAGTGGGCACCGGGGAGCTGTTTTTT. As protein: CASSPMGLAGVGTGELFF.

The chain recombines TRBV9 with TRBJ1-3; D ambiguous. Germline CDR1 is SGDLS and CDR2 is YYNGEE. This CDR3 has 16 residues. V was shortened by 3 bases and J by 0 bases, with 13 bases between the two germline ends. The CDR3 region is CASSEHTPSSGNTIYF. CDR3 nucleotide sequence: TGTGCCAGCAGCGAACACACGCCAAGCTCTGGAAACACCATATATTTT. Full variable domain (outside the CDR3, taken from reference TRBV9 and TRBJ1-3): DSGVTQTPKHLITATGQRVTLRCSPRSGDLSVYWYQQSLDQGLQFLIQYYNGEERAKGNILERFSAQQFPDLHSELNLSSLELGDSALYFCASSEHTPSSGNTIYFGEGSWLTVV.

This clone was observed a few times. The chain recombines TRBV27 with TRBJ2-6; the match to TRBD1 covers 7 bases. This CDR3 is built from 15 residues. Trimming removed 4 bases from V and 2 bases from J; junction bases left unmatched: 2. Germline V lookup: CDR1 MNHEY, CDR2 SMNVEV (reference sequence). Here the CDR3 reads CASSSRGPGANVLTF. The CDR3 coding sequence is TGTGCCAGCAGTTCGAGGGGGCCTGGGGCCAACGTCCTGACTTTC.

In DNA, the CDR3 is TGTGCCAGCAGCACCCCTGGTCGGGGTACGCGGGGACAGTTCTTC. Its protein is CASSTPGRGTRGQFF. The V and J genes are TRBV9 and TRBJ2-1, with a weak D call TRBD2 (6 bases). The CDR3 has 15 amino acids. Germline V gene lookup returns CDR1 SGDLS and CDR2 YYNGEE. The V gene lost 4 bases and the J gene lost 13 bases, with 24 bases spanning the gap.

V is TRBV28 and J is TRBJ2-7; D is perhaps TRBD2 (5 bases). The CDR3 spans 11 residues. Deletions cut 8 bases from V and 6 bases from J, with 11 bases between. Germline CDR1 and CDR2: MDHEN and SYDVKM. The DNA of the CDR3 is TGTGCCAGCGGACTCTTTGGCGAGCAGTACTTC. Its protein product is CASGLFGEQYF.

The chain carries TRBV19 and TRBJ2-3; TRBD2 agrees at 12 bases. The CDR3 is made up of 15 amino acids. Germline CDR1 and CDR2: LNHDA and SQIVND (reference sequence). J was trimmed by 3 bases and V by 6 bases; bases with no gene match: 4. The CDR3 bases are TGTGCCAGTAGGCGACTAGCGGGAGCGACAGATACGCAGTATTTT. Its protein product is CASRRLAGATDTQYF. The variable domain in full, with the rest retrieved from reference TRBV19 and TRBJ2-3, is DGGITQSPKYLFRKEGQNVTLSCEQNLNHDAMYWYRQDPGQGLRLIYYSQIVNDFQKGDIAEGYSVSREKKESFPLTVTSAQKNPTAFYLCASRRLAGATDTQYFGPGTRLTVL.

J is TRBJ2-7 and V is TRBV27, with 8 bases fitting TRBD1. J lost 0 bases, V lost 6 bases, and 7 bases had no gene match. This CDR3 contains 15 residues. The germline V gene encodes CDR1 MNHEY and CDR2 SMNVEV (reference sequence). The CDR3 protein is CASRLGQGDSYEQYF. CDR3 DNA sequence: TGTGCCAGCAGACTCGGACAGGGAGACTCCTACGAGCAGTACTTC.

This rearrangement joins TRBV19 to TRBJ1-4, with D unclear. V was pared by 3 bases and J by 0 bases, with 11 bases between. The CDR3 runs 16 residues. The germline V gene encodes CDR1 LNHDA and CDR2 SQIVND (reference sequence). The CDR3 here is CASSIPLGTTNEKLFF. The CDR3 bases are TGTGCCAGTAGTATCCCCCTTGGCACAACTAATGAAAAACTGTTTTTT.

V and J are TRBV5-1 and TRBJ1-1; the D is unclear. Germline V lookup: CDR1 SGHRS, CDR2 YFSETQ. The germline V and J ends were trimmed by 0 bases and 6 bases, with 15 bases remaining between them. The CDR3 spans 15 residues. CDR3 DNA sequence: TGCGCCAGCAGCTTGGCCGGGAGGTCTTTAGCTGAAGCTTTCTTT. The encoded protein is CASSLAGRSLAEAFF. The full variable domain, rest sourced from reference TRBV5-1 and TRBJ1-1, is KAGVTQTPRYLIKTRGQQVTLSCSPISGHRSVSWYQQTPGQGLQFLFEYFSETQRNKGNFPGRFSGRQFSNSRSEMNVSTLELGDSALYLCASSLAGRSLAEAFFGQGTRLTVV.

V gene TRBV7-8 combines with J gene TRBJ1-1; D unclear. The germline gives CDR1 SGHVS, CDR2 FQNEAQ. The CDR3 length is 13 residues. V lost 5 bases and J 11 bases, leaving 18 bases between the germline ends. The CDR3 spells CASSPGRDRPAFF. In nucleotides, the CDR3 is TGTGCCAGCAGCCCCGGGCGGGATCGTCCTGCTTTCTTT.